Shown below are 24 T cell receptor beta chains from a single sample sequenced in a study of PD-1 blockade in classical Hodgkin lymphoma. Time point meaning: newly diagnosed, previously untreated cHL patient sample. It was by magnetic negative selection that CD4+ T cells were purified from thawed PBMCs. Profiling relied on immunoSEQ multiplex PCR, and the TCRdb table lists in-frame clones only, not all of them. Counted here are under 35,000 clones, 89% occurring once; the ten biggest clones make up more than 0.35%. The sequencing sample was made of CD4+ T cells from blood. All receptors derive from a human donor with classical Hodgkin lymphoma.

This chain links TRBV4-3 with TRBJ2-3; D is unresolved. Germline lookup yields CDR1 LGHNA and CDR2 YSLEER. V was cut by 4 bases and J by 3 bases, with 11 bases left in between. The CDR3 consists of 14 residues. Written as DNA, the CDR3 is TGCGCCAGCAGCCGTAGGGTTGCGACAGATACGCAGTATTTT. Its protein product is CASSRRVATDTQYF.

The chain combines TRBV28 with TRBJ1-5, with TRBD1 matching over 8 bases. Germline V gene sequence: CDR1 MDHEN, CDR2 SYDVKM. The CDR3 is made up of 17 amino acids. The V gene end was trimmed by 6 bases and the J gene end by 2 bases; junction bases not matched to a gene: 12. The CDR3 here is CASRTLSDRVGNQPQHF. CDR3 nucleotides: TGTGCCAGCAGGACCCTATCGGACAGGGTGGGCAATCAGCCCCAGCATTTT.

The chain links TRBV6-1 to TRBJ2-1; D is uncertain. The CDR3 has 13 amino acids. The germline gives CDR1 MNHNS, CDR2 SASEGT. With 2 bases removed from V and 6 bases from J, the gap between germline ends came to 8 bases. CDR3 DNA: TGTGCCAGCAGTGAAATGGGGATCAATGAGCAGTTCTTC. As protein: CASSEMGINEQFF.

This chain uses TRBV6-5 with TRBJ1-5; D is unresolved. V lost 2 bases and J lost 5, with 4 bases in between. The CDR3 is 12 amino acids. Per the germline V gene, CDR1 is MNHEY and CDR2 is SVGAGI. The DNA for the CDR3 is TGTGCCAGCAGTTACAGGGATCAGCCCCAGCATTTT. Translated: CASSYRDQPQHF.

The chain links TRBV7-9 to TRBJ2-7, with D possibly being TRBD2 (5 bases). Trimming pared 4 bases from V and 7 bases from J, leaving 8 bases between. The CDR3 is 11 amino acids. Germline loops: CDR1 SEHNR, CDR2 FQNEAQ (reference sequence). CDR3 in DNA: TGTGCCAGCAGCTACGAGGGAGAGCAGTACTTC. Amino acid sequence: CASSYEGEQYF.

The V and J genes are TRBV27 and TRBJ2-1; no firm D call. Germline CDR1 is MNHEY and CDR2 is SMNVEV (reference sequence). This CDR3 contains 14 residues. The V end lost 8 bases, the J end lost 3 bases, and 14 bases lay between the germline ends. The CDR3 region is CASSQIPNYNEQFF. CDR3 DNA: TGTGCCAGCTCCCAGATCCCTAACTACAATGAGCAGTTCTTC.

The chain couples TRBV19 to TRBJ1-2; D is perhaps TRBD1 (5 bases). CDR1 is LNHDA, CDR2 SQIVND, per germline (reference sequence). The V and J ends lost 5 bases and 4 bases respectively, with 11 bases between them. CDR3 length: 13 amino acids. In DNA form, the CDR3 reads TGTGCCAGTAGTCAGACAGAAAGCTATGGCTACACCTTC. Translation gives CASSQTESYGYTF.

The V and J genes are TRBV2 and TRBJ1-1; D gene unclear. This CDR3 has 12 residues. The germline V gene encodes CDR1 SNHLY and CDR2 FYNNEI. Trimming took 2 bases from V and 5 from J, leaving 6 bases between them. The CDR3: CASSEWVTEAFF. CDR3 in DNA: TGTGCCAGCAGTGAATGGGTGACTGAAGCTTTCTTT.

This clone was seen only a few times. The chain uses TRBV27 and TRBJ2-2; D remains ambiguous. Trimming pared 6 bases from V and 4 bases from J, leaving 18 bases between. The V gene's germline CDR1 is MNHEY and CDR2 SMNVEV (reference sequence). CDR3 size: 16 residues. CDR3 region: CASRPGQLIGTGELFF. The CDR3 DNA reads TGTGCCAGCAGACCGGGCCAGCTGATTGGCACCGGGGAGCTGTTTTTT.

CDR3 DNA: TGTGCCAGCAGCCAACAGGGGGCATTGGTGAACGAGCAGTACTTC. It encodes CASSQQGALVNEQYF. This chain uses TRBV5-5 with TRBJ2-7; 9 bases map to TRBD1. CDR1 and CDR2 (germline): SGHKS, YYEKEE (reference sequence). CDR3 length: 15 residues. Losses at the gene ends were 4 bases for V and 5 bases for J; bases not matched to a gene: 10.

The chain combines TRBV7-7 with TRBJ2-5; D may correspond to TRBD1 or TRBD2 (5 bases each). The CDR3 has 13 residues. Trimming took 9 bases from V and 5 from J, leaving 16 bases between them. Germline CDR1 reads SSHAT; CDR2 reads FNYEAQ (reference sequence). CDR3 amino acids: CASSGTSGETQYF. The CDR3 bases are TGTGCCAGTTCGGGGACCAGTGGGGAGACCCAGTACTTC.

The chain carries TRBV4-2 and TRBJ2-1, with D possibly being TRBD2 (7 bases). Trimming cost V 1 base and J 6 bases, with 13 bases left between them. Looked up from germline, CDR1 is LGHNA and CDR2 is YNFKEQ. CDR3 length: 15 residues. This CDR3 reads CASSQGGGVGNEQFF. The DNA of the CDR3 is TGTGCCAGCAGCCAAGGGGGGGGCGTGGGCAATGAGCAGTTCTTC.

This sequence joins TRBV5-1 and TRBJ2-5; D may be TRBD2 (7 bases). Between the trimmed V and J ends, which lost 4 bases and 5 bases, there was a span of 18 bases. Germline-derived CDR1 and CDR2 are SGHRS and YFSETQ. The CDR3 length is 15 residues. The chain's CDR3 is CASSDETGGAETQYF. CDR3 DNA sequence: TGCGCCAGCAGCGACGAGACTGGGGGGGCCGAGACCCAGTACTTC.

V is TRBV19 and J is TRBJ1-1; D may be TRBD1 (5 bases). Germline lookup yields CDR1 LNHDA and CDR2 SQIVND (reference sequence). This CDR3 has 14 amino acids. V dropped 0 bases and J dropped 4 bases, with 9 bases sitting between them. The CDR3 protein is CASSIDSGRTEAFF. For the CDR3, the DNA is TGTGCCAGTAGTATAGATTCGGGACGCACTGAAGCTTTCTTT.

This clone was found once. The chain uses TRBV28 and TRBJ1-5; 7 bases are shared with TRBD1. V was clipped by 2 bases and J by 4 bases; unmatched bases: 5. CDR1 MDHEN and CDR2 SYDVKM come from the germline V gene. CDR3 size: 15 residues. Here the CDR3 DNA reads TGTGCCAGCAGTTTAAGGGACAGTGCGAATCAGCCCCAGCATTTT. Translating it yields CASSLRDSANQPQHF.

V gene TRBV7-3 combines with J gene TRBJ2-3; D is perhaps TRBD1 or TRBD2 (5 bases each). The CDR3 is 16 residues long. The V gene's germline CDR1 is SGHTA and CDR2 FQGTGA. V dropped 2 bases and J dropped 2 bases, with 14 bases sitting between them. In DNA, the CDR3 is TGTGCCAGCAGCTTAGGGGCTAGCTCGGTCACAGATACGCAGTATTTT. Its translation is CASSLGASSVTDTQYF.

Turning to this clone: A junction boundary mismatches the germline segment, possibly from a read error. This CDR3 is CASSSPSSAKSF. DNA for the CDR3: TGTGCCAGCAGTTCCCCATCTAGCGCCAAAAGTTTC. V is TRBV27 and J is TRBJ2-7; possibly TRBD2 for D (6 bases). CDR3 length: 12 residues. Germline assignment: CDR1 MNHEY and CDR2 SMNVEV (reference sequence).

CDR3 amino acids: CASSDMASWTDTQYF. The CDR3 nucleotides read TGTGCCAGCAGTGACATGGCTAGCTGGACAGATACGCAGTATTTT. This chain uses TRBV6-1 with TRBJ2-3; D is perhaps TRBD2 (5 bases). The CDR3 contains 15 residues. V was cut by 3 bases and J by 3 bases, with 13 bases left in between. The germline gives CDR1 MNHNS, CDR2 SASEGT.

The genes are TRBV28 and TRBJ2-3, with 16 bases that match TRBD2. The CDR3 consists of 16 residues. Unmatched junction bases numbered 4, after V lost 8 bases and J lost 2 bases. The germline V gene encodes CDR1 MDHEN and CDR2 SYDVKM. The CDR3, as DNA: TGTGCCAGCGGGACTAGCGGGAGGGGGAACACAGATACGCAGTATTTT. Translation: CASGTSGRGNTDTQYF.

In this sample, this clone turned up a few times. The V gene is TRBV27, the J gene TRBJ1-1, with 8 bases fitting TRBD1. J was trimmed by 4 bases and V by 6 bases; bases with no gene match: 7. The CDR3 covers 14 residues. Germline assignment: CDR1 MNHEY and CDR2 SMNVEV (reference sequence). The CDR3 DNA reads TGTGCCAGCAGGGGACTAGACAGGGGCACTGAAGCTTTCTTT. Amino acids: CASRGLDRGTEAFF.

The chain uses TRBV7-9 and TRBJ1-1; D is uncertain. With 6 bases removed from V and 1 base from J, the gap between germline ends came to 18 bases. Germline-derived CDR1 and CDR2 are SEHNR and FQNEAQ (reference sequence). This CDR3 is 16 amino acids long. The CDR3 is CASRPVHTGENTEAFF. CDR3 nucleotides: TGTGCCAGCAGGCCGGTACACACTGGGGAGAACACTGAAGCTTTCTTT.

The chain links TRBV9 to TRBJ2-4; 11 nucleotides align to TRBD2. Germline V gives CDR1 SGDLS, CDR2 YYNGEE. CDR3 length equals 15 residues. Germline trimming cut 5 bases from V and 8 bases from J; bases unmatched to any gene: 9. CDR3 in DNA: TGTGCCAGCAGAGCCGTTAGCGGGAGGGTAGACATTCAGTACTTC. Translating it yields CASRAVSGRVDIQYF.

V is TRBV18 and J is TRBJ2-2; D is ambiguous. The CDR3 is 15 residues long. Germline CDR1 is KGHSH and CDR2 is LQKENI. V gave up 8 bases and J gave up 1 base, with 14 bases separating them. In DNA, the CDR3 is TGTGCCAGCACACTGGGTGAGCGGAACACCGGGGAGCTGTTTTTT. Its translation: CASTLGERNTGELFF.

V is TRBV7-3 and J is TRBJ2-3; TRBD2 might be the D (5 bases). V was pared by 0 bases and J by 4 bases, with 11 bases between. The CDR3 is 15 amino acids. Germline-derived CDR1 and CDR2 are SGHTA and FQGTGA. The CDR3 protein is CASSLTSGGPDTQYF. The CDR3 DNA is TGTGCCAGCAGCTTAACGTCCGGCGGGCCAGATACGCAGTATTTT.